Below are 26 T cell receptor beta chains sequenced from a single sample in a study of cytomegalovirus exposure and HLA in healthy donors. The protocol was immunoSEQ multiplex PCR, while the TCRdb copy is restricted to in-frame clones and leaves out a portion. The table has over 200,000 clones, almost 90% seen once; the top ten hold 2.5% to 3.5%. The specimen sequenced was PBMCs. Receptors were obtained from a woman under 30 in good health and CMV-seronegative.

The rearrangement links TRBV13 to TRBJ1-2, with D perhaps matching TRBD1 (5 bases). V dropped 5 bases and J dropped 6 bases, with 13 bases sitting between them. This CDR3 spans 13 amino acids. Germline assignment: CDR1 PRHDT and CDR2 FYEKMQ (reference sequence). CDR3 loop: CASSPGQTDGYTF. Here the CDR3 DNA reads TGTGCCAGCAGCCCCGGACAAACCGATGGCTACACCTTC.

The chain has TRBV9 and TRBJ2-1, with 7 bases identical to TRBD1. With V trimmed by 4 bases and J by 7 bases, 17 bases remained unmatched. The CDR3 has 17 residues. The V gene's germline CDR1 is SGDLS and CDR2 YYNGEE. The CDR3 nucleotides read TGTGCCAGCAGCCCCCAGGAACAGGGGTATGTCCCTAATGAGCAGTTCTTC. This translates into CASSPQEQGYVPNEQFF.

The chain couples TRBV28 to TRBJ2-2; D call uncertain. CDR1 is MDHEN, CDR2 SYDVKM, per germline. CDR3 size: 9 residues. CDR3 DNA: TGTACTTGTGCCGGGGAGCTGTTTTTT. It codes for CTCAGELFF.

The CDR3 spells CSVDSMNTEAFF. The CDR3 DNA follows: TGCAGCGTGGACAGCATGAACACTGAAGCTTTCTTT. This chain joins TRBV29-1 and TRBJ1-1; D perhaps matches TRBD1 (6 bases). CDR1 and CDR2 from the germline V gene are SQVTM and ANQGSEA. The CDR3 sequence is 12 residues long. V was pared by 6 bases and J by 0 bases, with 8 bases between.

The rearrangement links TRBV7-9 to TRBJ2-2; weak D call: TRBD2 (5 bases). This CDR3 is built from 16 residues. The V gene's germline CDR1 is SEHNR and CDR2 FQNEAQ (reference sequence). V lost 0 bases and J lost 1, with 9 bases in between. The CDR3 here is CASSLAGRGNTGELFF. The CDR3 DNA follows: TGTGCCAGCAGCTTAGCGGGGAGAGGGAACACCGGGGAGCTGTTTTTT.

This sequence joins TRBV5-1 and TRBJ2-7; 7 positions agree with TRBD2. The CDR3 covers 13 residues. The germline CDR1 and CDR2 sequences are SGHRS and YFSETQ. Unmatched junction bases numbered 2, after V lost 0 bases and J lost 5 bases. This CDR3 is CASSLVTSHEQYF. The CDR3 DNA sequence: TGCGCCAGCAGCTTGGTGACTAGCCACGAGCAGTACTTC.

This sequence joins TRBV29-1 and TRBJ2-6; D gene unclear. CDR1 and CDR2 from the germline V gene are SQVTM and ANQGSEA. V was cut by 6 bases and J by 4 bases, with 13 bases left in between. CDR3 length: 14 amino acids. The CDR3 loop reads CSVTFAPGANVLTF. Written as DNA, the CDR3 is TGCAGCGTGACTTTCGCCCCCGGGGCCAACGTCCTGACTTTC.

This clone was picked up one time. The chain carries TRBV28 and TRBJ1-2, with 8 bases aligning to TRBD1. V shed 1 base, J shed 8 bases, and the junction held 3 bases outside the gene matches. This CDR3 has 13 residues. From germline, CDR1 is MDHEN and CDR2 SYDVKM. The CDR3 nucleotides read TGTGCCAGCAGTTTATTAGGGACAGGCGGCTACACCTTC. It codes for CASSLLGTGGYTF.

V is TRBV9 and J is TRBJ1-2; D gene unclear. The germline CDR1 and CDR2 sequences are SGDLS and YYNGEE. With 1 base removed from V and 6 bases from J, the gap between germline ends came to 19 bases. The CDR3 runs 16 residues. For the CDR3, the DNA is TGTGCCAGCAGCGTATCCTTGCAAGCCTATCCCGATGGCTACACCTTC. The encoded protein is CASSVSLQAYPDGYTF.

The V and J genes are TRBV7-2 and TRBJ2-5; 12 positions match TRBD2. The J segment lost 5 bases and the V segment lost 1 base, leaving 8 bases of the junction unmatched. The length of the CDR3 is 17 residues. Germline V gene lookup returns CDR1 SGHTA and CDR2 FQGNSA. CDR3: CASSLGASGRVRETQYF. The CDR3 DNA reads as TGTGCCAGCAGCTTAGGCGCTAGCGGGAGGGTCCGGGAGACCCAGTACTTC. Full variable domain (outside the CDR3, taken from reference TRBV7-2 and TRBJ2-5): GAGVSQSPSNKVTEKGKDVELRCDPISGHTALYWYRQSLGQGLEFLIYFQGNSAPDKSGLPSDRFSAERTGGSVSTLTIQRTQQEDSAVYLCASSLGASGRVRETQYFGPGTRLLVL.

CDR3 DNA: TGTGCCAGCAGTTACCCGACAGGTATCCTCACAGATACGCAGTATTTT. It yields the protein CASSYPTGILTDTQYF. The chain carries TRBV6-8 and TRBJ2-3; tentatively, D is TRBD1 (6 bases). Trimming pared 2 bases from V and 2 bases from J, leaving 14 bases between. The CDR3 contains 16 residues. The germline gives CDR1 MNHGY, CDR2 SAAAGT.

The chain employs TRBV11-2 and TRBJ2-1; TRBD2 aligns across 8 bases. Germline lookup yields CDR1 SGHAT and CDR2 FQNNGV. The CDR3 covers 16 residues. The V segment lost 5 bases and the J segment 4 bases; nucleotides outside the gene matches: 10. The CDR3 sequence is CASSEGSGSRYNEQFF. Written as DNA, the CDR3 is TGTGCCAGCAGCGAGGGAAGCGGGAGTCGATACAATGAGCAGTTCTTC.

The gene calls are TRBV29-1 and TRBJ2-4; 8 bases are a match to TRBD2. The V gene end was trimmed by 0 bases and the J gene end by 2 bases; junction bases not matched to a gene: 3. The CDR3 is 15 residues long. Per germline, CDR1 SQVTM and CDR2 ANQGSEA. CDR3 nucleotide sequence: TGCAGCGTTGAAGACGGGAGGGGATCCAAAAACATTCAGTACTTC. Translated, it gives CSVEDGRGSKNIQYF.

V gene TRBV5-1 combines with J gene TRBJ1-4; maybe TRBD1 (5 bases). The CDR3 covers 15 residues. V gave up 4 bases and J gave up 1 base, with 11 bases separating them. From germline, CDR1 is SGHRS and CDR2 YFSETQ. The CDR3 reads CASSLRARTNEKLFF. CDR3 bases: TGCGCCAGCAGCCTCAGGGCAAGAACTAATGAAAAACTGTTTTTT.

The chain links TRBV9 to TRBJ2-1; D is perhaps TRBD2 (5 bases). Germline CDR1 reads SGDLS; CDR2 reads YYNGEE. This CDR3 region has 14 residues. Trimming removed 4 bases from V and 5 bases from J, with 13 bases in between. CDR3 protein: CASSSSDLDNEQFF. In DNA form, the CDR3 reads TGTGCCAGCAGCTCCTCGGACTTAGACAATGAGCAGTTCTTC.

The V gene is TRBV5-4, the J gene TRBJ1-2; D perhaps matches TRBD1 (5 bases). The germline CDR1 and CDR2 sequences are SGHNT and YYREEE (reference sequence). The ends were cut back, 4 bases at V and 6 bases at J, with 16 bases in the middle. This CDR3 comprises 14 residues. The CDR3 nucleotides are TGTGCCAGCAGCCCCCGCGGGGGTGAAGATGGCTACACCTTC. Translating it yields CASSPRGGEDGYTF. Filled out from reference TRBV5-4 and TRBJ1-2, the complete variable domain reads ETGVTQSPTHLIKTRGQQVTLRCSSQSGHNTVSWYQQALGQGPQFIFQYYREEENGRGNFPPRFSGLQFPNYSSELNVNALELDDSALYLCASSPRGGEDGYTFGSGTRLTVV.

The gene calls are TRBV18 and TRBJ2-1, with TRBD2 matching 10 bases. This CDR3 spans 14 amino acids. The germline CDR1 and CDR2 sequences are KGHSH and LQKENI. V was clipped by 6 bases and J by 5 bases; unmatched bases: 4. The CDR3 region is CASSLAGANNEQFF. The CDR3 nucleotides are TGTGCCAGCTCTCTAGCGGGAGCGAACAATGAGCAGTTCTTC.

The chain recombines TRBV6-1 with TRBJ2-2; 13 bases match TRBD2. V lost 1 base, J lost 6 bases, and 8 bases stayed unmatched. The V gene's germline CDR1 is MNHNS and CDR2 SASEGT. The CDR3 runs to 18 residues. As DNA, the CDR3 is TGTGCCAGCAGTGAAGACCGTAGGGGACTAGCGGGATCCGGGGAGCTGTTTTTT. This translates into CASSEDRRGLAGSGELFF.

The V call is TRBV19, the J call TRBJ1-2; D unresolved. V shed 3 bases and J shed 3 bases, with 8 bases lying between them. The CDR3 extends over 13 amino acids. Germline V CDR1 and CDR2: LNHDA, SQIVND (reference sequence). Written as DNA, the CDR3 is TGTGCCAGTAGTATCACGGGGTACTATGGCTACACCTTC. This encodes CASSITGYYGYTF.

Comment on this clone: Other nucleotide sequences in the sample specify the same CDR3. The CDR3 region has the DNA TGTGCCAGCAGTTACGGAGCGGGGAGCTCCTACGAGCAGTACTTC. Amino acids: CASSYGAGSSYEQYF. The V and J genes are TRBV6-5 and TRBJ2-7; 7 bases are shared with TRBD2. The CDR3 has 15 residues. Per the germline V gene, CDR1 is MNHEY and CDR2 is SVGAGI. The ends lost 2 bases at V and 0 bases at J; junction bases unmatched: 4.

The chain carries TRBV27 and TRBJ2-3; TRBD2 aligns across 7 bases. The CDR3 length is 15 residues. Germline CDR1 reads MNHEY; CDR2 reads SMNVEV (reference sequence). The junction had 13 bases not matched to a gene; V was cut back by 7 bases and J by 6 bases. The CDR3 nucleotides read TGTGCCAGCACCTGGGGGGGAGGCCCTGGCGATACGCAGTATTTT. This translates into CASTWGGGPGDTQYF.

The CDR3 loop is CASSFYSGPYEQYF. The CDR3 DNA is TGTGCCAGCAGCTTTTATAGCGGACCCTACGAGCAGTACTTC. The chain employs TRBV11-2 and TRBJ2-7; TRBD2 might be the D (6 bases). Trimming removed 3 bases at V and 2 bases at J, with 11 bases between. Germline CDR1 is SGHAT and CDR2 is FQNNGV. This CDR3 is 14 amino acids long.

The rearrangement joins TRBV5-1 to TRBJ1-2; D might be TRBD1 (5 bases). CDR3 length: 11 residues. Germline V gives CDR1 SGHRS, CDR2 YFSETQ. Trimming left V 7 bases short and J 2 bases short, with 6 bases between. CDR3 sequence: CASGGNYGYTF. The CDR3 coding sequence is TGCGCCAGCGGGGGGAACTATGGCTACACCTTC.

V is TRBV27 and J is TRBJ2-3; no firm D call. The germline CDR1 and CDR2 sequences are MNHEY and SMNVEV (reference sequence). The length of the CDR3 is 12 residues. Trimming took off 6 bases at V and 0 bases at J, with 4 bases between the two ends. This CDR3 is CASSFSTDTQYF. In DNA form, the CDR3 reads TGTGCCAGCAGCTTTAGCACAGATACGCAGTATTTT.

The chain links TRBV7-6 to TRBJ2-1, with 10 bases lining up with TRBD2. Germline assignment: CDR1 SGHVS and CDR2 FNYEAQ. J was trimmed by 0 bases and V by 6 bases; bases with no gene match: 17. The CDR3 has 20 amino acids. CDR3 coding DNA: TGTGCCAGCAGTCACCCGACAGCGGGAGGGTCCACGAGCTCCTACAATGAGCAGTTCTTC. It codes for CASSHPTAGGSTSSYNEQFF.

The chain carries TRBV10-1 and TRBJ2-5, with TRBD1 as a possible D gene (6 bases). V dropped 4 bases and J dropped 3 bases, with 9 bases sitting between them. Germline-derived CDR1 and CDR2 are WNHNN and SYGVQD (reference sequence). The CDR3 runs 13 residues. CDR3 DNA: TGCGCCAGCAGTGGGACAGTAAAAGAGACCCAGTACTTC. Amino acid sequence: CASSGTVKETQYF.